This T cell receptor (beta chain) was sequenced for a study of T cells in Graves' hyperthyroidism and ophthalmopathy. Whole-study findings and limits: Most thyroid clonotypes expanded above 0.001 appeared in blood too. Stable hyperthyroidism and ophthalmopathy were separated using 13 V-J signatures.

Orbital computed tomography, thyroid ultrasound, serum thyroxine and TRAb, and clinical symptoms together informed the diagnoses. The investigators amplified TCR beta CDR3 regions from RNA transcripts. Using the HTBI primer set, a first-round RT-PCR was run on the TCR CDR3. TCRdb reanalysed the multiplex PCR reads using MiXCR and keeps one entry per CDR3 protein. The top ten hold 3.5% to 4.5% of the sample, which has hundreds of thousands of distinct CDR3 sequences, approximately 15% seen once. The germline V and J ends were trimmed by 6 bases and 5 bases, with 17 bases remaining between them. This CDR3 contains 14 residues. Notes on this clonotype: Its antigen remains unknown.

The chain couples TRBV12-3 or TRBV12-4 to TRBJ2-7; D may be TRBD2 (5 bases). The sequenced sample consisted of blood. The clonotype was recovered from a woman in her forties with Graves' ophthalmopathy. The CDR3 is CASSRRGPSDEQYF. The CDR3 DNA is TGTGCCAGCAGCCGACGGGGTCCCAGCGACGAGCAGTACTTC.